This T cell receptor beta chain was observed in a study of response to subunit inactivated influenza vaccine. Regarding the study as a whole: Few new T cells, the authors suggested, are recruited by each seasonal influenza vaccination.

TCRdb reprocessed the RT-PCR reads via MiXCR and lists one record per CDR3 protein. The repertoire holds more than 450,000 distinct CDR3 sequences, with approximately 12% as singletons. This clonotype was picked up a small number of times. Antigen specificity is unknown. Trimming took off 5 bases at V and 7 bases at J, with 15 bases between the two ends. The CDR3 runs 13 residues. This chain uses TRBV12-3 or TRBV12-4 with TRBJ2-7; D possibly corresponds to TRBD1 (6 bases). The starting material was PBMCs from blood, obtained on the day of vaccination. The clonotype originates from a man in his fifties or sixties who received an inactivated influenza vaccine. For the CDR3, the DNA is TGTGCCAGCAGTAAATCGACAGGAAGTGAGCAGTACTTC. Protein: CASSKSTGSEQYF.